This T cell receptor beta chain is from a study of T cell changes during pregnancy in multiple sclerosis. The J segment lost 8 bases and the V segment lost 5 bases, leaving 8 bases of the junction unmatched. This CDR3 spans 14 amino acids. From germline, CDR1 is SEHNR and CDR2 FQNEAQ (reference sequence). The method was immunoSEQ multiplex PCR; TCRdb's version includes in-frame clones alone and lacks a portion of them. The sample consists of about 39,000 clones, 90% of them appearing once. This chain uses TRBV7-9 with TRBJ1-4, with 7 bases identical to TRBD1. The source is a female donor in good health, enrolled as a control in a pregnancy study. This material consisted of CD4+ T cells from peripheral blood mononuclear cells, taken in the first trimester of pregnancy. The DNA for the CDR3 is TGTGCCAGCAGCCCCGGACAGGTTGTCGAAAAACTGTTTTTT. Its translation is CASSPGQVVEKLFF.